This T cell receptor beta chain comes out of a study of T cell repertoires in cytomegalovirus infection. On the study more broadly: HLA-C-restricted CMV epitopes, recently identified, and well-studied HLA-B-restricted ones were used by the study. Matching HLA type, along with CMV infection, was indicated by public TCR beta signatures. General study points: Accumulated public TCR beta family frequency recognized individuals carrying CMV together with the relevant HLA. HLA-C-restricted CMV clonotypes gave the most frequent clonotype in two of eight donors.

MiXCR, run by TCRdb on the reads, gives a single entry per CDR3 protein. The repertoire holds 900,000 to 950,000 distinct CDR3 sequences, with 25% to 40% as singletons. This clonotype appeared a few times. The antigen is unknown. The length of the CDR3 is 14 residues. Germline CDR1 DFQATT, CDR2 SNEGSKA (reference sequence). V lost 3 bases and J 5 bases, leaving 13 bases between the germline ends. The chain is built from TRBV20-1 and TRBJ2-2; D unresolved. The receptor was isolated from a human donor in good health (CMV status not recorded). Some clones in this sample may be carry-over from other donors' samples. The sequencing here drew on cultured CD8+ T cells from PBMCs, taken from culture after CMV antigen stimulation. The CDR3 is CSARRSPGTGELFF. CDR3 DNA: TGCAGTGCTAGGAGATCACCTGGGACCGGGGAGCTGTTTTTT.